The 22 T cell receptor beta chains reported below all come from one sample, sequenced in a study of CD8+CD57+ T cells in acquired aplastic anemia. The TCR beta profiling, which covered VDJ combination and CDR3 sequence, was carried out using genomic DNA as the template. TCRdb reprocessed the reads with MiXCR, giving one entry per CDR3 protein. This table has around 180,000 distinct CDR3 sequences, about three fifths appearing once. Material: sorted CD4+, CD8+, or CD8+CD57+ T cells (not recorded which) from PBMCs. The receptor source for this set is a human donor in good health.

The chain's CDR3 is CASSMVGLAGYNEQFF. The CDR3 DNA reads TGTGCCAGTAGTATGGTGGGCCTAGCGGGTTACAATGAGCAGTTCTTC. V and J are TRBV19 and TRBJ2-1; 8 bases fit TRBD2. Germline V gene data show CDR1 as LNHDA and CDR2 as SQIVND (reference sequence). Germline trimming cut 3 bases from V and 4 bases from J; bases unmatched to any gene: 8. The CDR3 has 16 amino acids.

The rearrangement links TRBV19 to TRBJ1-5, with 12 bases aligning to TRBD1. The CDR3 spans 19 residues. V lost 2 bases, J lost 0 bases, and 8 bases stayed unmatched. The germline V gene has CDR1 LNHDA and CDR2 SQIVND (reference sequence). CDR3 DNA: TGTGCCAGTAGTATAAGGGCGGGACAGGGGGCGCATAGCAATCAGCCCCAGCATTTT. It codes for CASSIRAGQGAHSNQPQHF. The full variable domain, completed using reference TRBV19 and TRBJ1-5, is DGGITQSPKYLFRKEGQNVTLSCEQNLNHDAMYWYRQDPGQGLRLIYYSQIVNDFQKGDIAEGYSVSREKKESFPLTVTSAQKNPTAFYLCASSIRAGQGAHSNQPQHFGDGTRLSIL.

The genes are TRBV19 and TRBJ2-2, with 7 bases matching TRBD1. This CDR3 region has 15 residues. With 2 bases clipped from V and 2 bases from J, the junction kept 2 bases outside the gene matches. Germline CDR1 reads LNHDA; CDR2 reads SQIVND (reference sequence). DNA of the CDR3: TGTGCCAGTAGTATAAGGGACAGCAACACCGGGGAGCTGTTTTTT. Protein sequence: CASSIRDSNTGELFF.

V and J are TRBV24-1 and TRBJ1-4; the D is unclear. The CDR3 is made up of 13 amino acids. The germline V gene has CDR1 KGHDR and CDR2 SFDVKD. V gave up 7 bases and J gave up 4 bases, with 9 bases separating them. The CDR3: CATSLRNNEKLFF. The CDR3 DNA sequence: TGTGCCACCAGCTTACGCAATAATGAAAAACTGTTTTTT.

The chain recombines TRBV5-1 with TRBJ2-7; tentatively, D is TRBD2 (7 bases). V was pared by 4 bases and J by 5 bases, with 19 bases between. Germline-derived CDR1 and CDR2 are SGHRS and YFSETQ. This CDR3 comprises 15 residues. DNA of the CDR3: TGCGCCAGCAGCCAACAGGGAGGGGGATTCGACGAGCAGTACTTC. It translates to CASSQQGGGFDEQYF.

The chain employs TRBV7-2 and TRBJ2-7, with 7 bases matching TRBD1. The V gene's germline CDR1 is SGHTA and CDR2 FQGNSA. Germline trimming cut 5 bases from V and 1 base from J; bases unmatched to any gene: 5. CDR3 length equals 14 residues. CDR3 sequence reads: CASSTPTGSYEQYF. The CDR3 DNA follows: TGTGCCAGCAGCACCCCGACAGGGTCCTACGAGCAGTACTTC.

The rearrangement links TRBV7-2 to TRBJ2-2; D might be TRBD1 or TRBD2, each matching 5 bases. V was shortened by 1 base and J by 0 bases, with 9 bases between the two germline ends. CDR1 SGHTA and CDR2 FQGNSA come from the germline V gene. The CDR3 is made up of 16 amino acids. The CDR3 spells CASSLGDGANTGELFF. The CDR3 region has the DNA TGTGCCAGCAGCTTAGGGGACGGCGCGAACACCGGGGAGCTGTTTTTT.

This clonotype was counted at least ten times. CDR3 residues: CASSLLSGISNTGELFF. In DNA, the CDR3 is TGTGCCAGCAGCTTACTTAGCGGGATCAGTAACACCGGGGAGCTGTTTTTT. The J gene is TRBJ2-2, the V gene TRBV7-9; 8 positions agree with TRBD2. The V gene's germline CDR1 is SEHNR and CDR2 FQNEAQ (reference sequence). The CDR3 has 17 amino acids. Trimming took 2 bases from V and 2 from J; bases not matched to a gene: 7.

This clonotype was found a few times. The chain couples TRBV20-1 to TRBJ2-5; the match to TRBD1 covers 7 bases. The CDR3 runs 14 residues. CDR1 and CDR2 from the germline V gene are DFQATT and SNEGSKA (reference sequence). Trimming removed 6 bases from V and 4 bases from J; junction bases left unmatched: 11. The CDR3 bases are TGCAGTGCCCTTCGTGAATGGGACAGAGAGACCCAGTACTTC. Its translation is CSALREWDRETQYF.

V usage is TRBV5-1 and J usage is TRBJ2-3; either TRBD1 or TRBD2 may supply D (6 bases each). The length of the CDR3 is 14 residues. Germline CDR1 reads SGHRS; CDR2 reads YFSETQ. V dropped 5 bases and J dropped 2 bases, with 12 bases sitting between them. This chain's CDR3 is CASRGGILTDTQYF. The CDR3 nucleotides are TGCGCCAGCAGAGGGGGGATACTCACAGATACGCAGTATTTT.

The rearrangement joins TRBV19 to TRBJ2-3; D might be TRBD1 or TRBD2, each matching 6 bases. The V end was cut by 2 bases, the J end by 4 bases, with 10 bases between. CDR1 and CDR2 (germline): LNHDA, SQIVND (reference sequence). This CDR3 is 14 amino acids long. CDR3 bases: TGTGCCAGTAGTATAAACAGGGAGGCAGATACGCAGTATTTT. Its translation is CASSINREADTQYF.

This sequence joins TRBV19 and TRBJ1-5, with a weak D call TRBD1 (6 bases). The CDR3 runs to 14 residues. V was pared by 3 bases and J by 7 bases, with 13 bases between. The germline CDR1 and CDR2 sequences are LNHDA and SQIVND (reference sequence). CDR3 residues: CASSISGDGQPQHF. CDR3 bases: TGTGCCAGTAGTATTTCAGGGGATGGGCAGCCCCAGCATTTT.

The rearrangement links TRBV5-1 to TRBJ1-1; 8 bases fit TRBD1. The CDR3 is 15 amino acids. CDR1 SGHRS and CDR2 YFSETQ come from the germline V gene. The ends lost 2 bases at V and 5 bases at J; junction bases unmatched: 8. The CDR3: CASSFQGAFWTEAFF. CDR3 in DNA: TGCGCCAGCAGCTTCCAGGGGGCGTTTTGGACTGAAGCTTTCTTT. Full variable domain (remainder filled in from reference TRBV5-1 and TRBJ1-1): KAGVTQTPRYLIKTRGQQVTLSCSPISGHRSVSWYQQTPGQGLQFLFEYFSETQRNKGNFPGRFSGRQFSNSRSEMNVSTLELGDSALYLCASSFQGAFWTEAFFGQGTRLTVV.

The chain has TRBV20-1 and TRBJ1-5; D gene unclear. The germline V and J ends were trimmed by 3 bases and 12 bases, with 12 bases remaining between them. Germline lookup yields CDR1 DFQATT and CDR2 SNEGSKA (reference sequence). The CDR3 is 11 residues long. Written as DNA, the CDR3 is TGCAGTGCTAGCACGGCAGGATACCAGCATTTT. Translating gives CSASTAGYQHF.

The chain uses TRBV5-1 and TRBJ1-2, with a tentative D call TRBD1 (5 bases). The V gene lost 0 bases and the J gene lost 3 bases, with 12 bases spanning the gap. Germline V gene sequence: CDR1 SGHRS, CDR2 YFSETQ. The CDR3 consists of 15 residues. Here the CDR3 reads CASSLDQGGYYGYTF. Written as DNA, the CDR3 is TGCGCCAGCAGCTTGGATCAGGGCGGATACTATGGCTACACCTTC.

Many counts were recorded for this clonotype. V gene TRBV3-1 combines with J gene TRBJ2-5; 8 bases line up with TRBD2. CDR1 and CDR2 from the germline V gene are LGHDT and YNNKEL (reference sequence). This CDR3 region has 14 residues. V gave up 0 bases and J gave up 3 bases; unmatched junction bases: 0. CDR3 in amino acids: CASSQELAEETQYF. The CDR3 region has the DNA TGTGCCAGCAGCCAAGAACTAGCGGAAGAGACCCAGTACTTC.

To note about this clonotype: At one end the junction does not follow the germline gene, possibly because of a read error. The J gene is TRBJ2-6, the V gene TRBV5-1; D possibly corresponds to TRBD2 (5 bases). There are 12 residues in the CDR3. Germline lookup yields CDR1 SGHRS and CDR2 YFSETQ. Here the CDR3 reads CASSSGLMTEAF. CDR3 coding DNA: TGCGCCAGCAGCTCTGGACTGATGACTGAAGCTTTC.

This clonotype has a count of ten or more. This chain uses TRBV5-8 with TRBJ2-1; D uncertain. Deletions cut 1 base from V and 7 bases from J, with 9 bases between. This CDR3 has 13 amino acids. Germline CDR1 SGHTS, CDR2 YDEGEE. DNA for the CDR3: TGTGCCAGCAGCTTGTTCGCCGTAAATGAGCAGTTCTTC. It codes for CASSLFAVNEQFF.

The gene calls are TRBV7-2 and TRBJ1-2; 7 bases are a match to TRBD1. The CDR3 extends over 15 amino acids. Germline loops: CDR1 SGHTA, CDR2 FQGNSA. Trimming removed 5 bases from V and 6 bases from J; junction bases left unmatched: 12. CDR3 bases: TGTGCCAGCAGCCGATCTCGGACAGGCGAAAATGGCTACACCTTC. It translates to CASSRSRTGENGYTF.

This chain uses TRBV24-1 with TRBJ2-5; 8 nucleotides align to TRBD2. This CDR3 comprises 17 residues. Trimming at V came to 3 bases and at J to 1 base, leaving 9 bases not matched to a gene. Germline V gives CDR1 KGHDR, CDR2 SFDVKD. DNA for the CDR3: TGTGCCACCAGTGATAGCCCGGGGGGGCCTGGCCAAGAGACCCAGTACTTC. Protein product: CATSDSPGGPGQETQYF.

This clonotype was picked up many times. The chain employs TRBV6-5 and TRBJ1-2, with 7 bases identical to TRBD1. Germline CDR1 MNHEY, CDR2 SVGAGI. The trim removed 0 bases at V and 3 bases at J, leaving 1 base unmatched. CDR3 size: 14 residues. The CDR3 DNA is TGTGCCAGCAGTTACTCAACAGGGGACTATGGCTACACCTTC. Protein sequence: CASSYSTGDYGYTF.

The chain joins TRBV9 to TRBJ1-6, with D possibly matching TRBD1 (5 bases). From germline, CDR1 is SGDLS and CDR2 YYNGEE. CDR3 size: 14 residues. V lost 3 bases and J 10 bases, leaving 14 bases between the germline ends. The CDR3 is CASSASGYRSPLHF. The CDR3 nucleotides read TGTGCCAGCAGCGCGTCAGGTTACAGGTCACCCCTCCACTTT.